This T cell receptor beta chain was captured in a study of cytomegalovirus exposure and HLA in healthy donors. PCR used 60 Vbeta primers and 13 Jbeta primers. The assay was immunoSEQ multiplex PCR, and TCRdb's table has in-frame clones only and misses some. The table lists some 180,000 clones, about 83% of them singletons. Turning to this clone: Its antigen is undetermined.

Though nominally healthy at sampling, donors likely had unrecorded immune exposures. CDR1 and CDR2 (germline): SEHNR, FQNEAQ (reference sequence). This CDR3 has 15 amino acids. Losses at the gene ends were 5 bases for V and 7 bases for J; bases not matched to a gene: 10. Study-wide results and limits: The authors confirmed in vitro that a few CMV-associated chains were specific for CMV antigens. Common viral pathogens seemed, in a later analysis, to connect with several of the most significant clusters. Looking again later, the authors saw that most CMV-associated TCR beta chains seemed HLA-restricted.

The clonotype was recovered from a man aged 35 to 55 in good health and CMV-seropositive. The sample comprised PBMCs. V gene TRBV7-9 combines with J gene TRBJ1-5; 8 positions match TRBD1. As DNA, the CDR3 is TGTGCCAGCAGCGGAGCAGGGGGCTCAGGCCAGCCCCAGCATTTT. Its protein is CASSGAGGSGQPQHF.